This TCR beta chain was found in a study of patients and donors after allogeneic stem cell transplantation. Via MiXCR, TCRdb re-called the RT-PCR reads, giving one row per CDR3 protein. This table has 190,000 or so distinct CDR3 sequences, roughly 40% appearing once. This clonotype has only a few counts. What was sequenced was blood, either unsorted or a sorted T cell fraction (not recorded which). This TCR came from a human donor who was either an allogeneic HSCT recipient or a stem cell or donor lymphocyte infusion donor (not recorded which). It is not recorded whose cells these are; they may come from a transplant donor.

CDR3 in DNA: TGTGCCAGCAGCTTAGACCATACCTTAGAAAAACTGTTTTTT. It codes for CASSLDHTLEKLFF. The chain carries TRBV7-9 and TRBJ1-4; no clear D. The CDR3 runs to 14 residues. The V end was cut by 1 base, the J end by 8 bases, with 11 bases between. Per germline, CDR1 SEHNR and CDR2 FQNEAQ (reference sequence).